The T cell receptor beta chain under discussion was sequenced for a study of T cells in Graves' hyperthyroidism and ophthalmopathy. Overall study: Peripheral blood draws took place at initial diagnosis, ahead of any treatment.

Germline assignment: CDR1 MNHNS and CDR2 SASEGT. The CDR3 contains 13 residues. V was cut by 2 bases and J by 3 bases, with 7 bases left in between. Amplified regions were TCR beta CDR3 sequences from RNA transcripts. The primer set for the first-round RT-PCR of the TCR CDR3 was HTBI. TCRdb used MiXCR to reprocess the multiplex PCR reads, holding one entry per CDR3 protein. This sample has about 610,000 distinct CDR3 sequences; roughly 15% occur once, and the top ten carry around 4%. In this sample, this clonotype turned up many times. Sequencing was done on a sample of blood. This sequence originates from a middle-aged woman with Graves' ophthalmopathy. The chain carries TRBV6-1 and TRBJ2-5, with D maybe TRBD1 (5 bases). In DNA form, the CDR3 reads TGTGCCAGCAGTGAAACACAGGAAGAGACCCAGTACTTC. This encodes CASSETQEETQYF.